The clone carrying this T cell receptor (beta chain) ranks as large (0.1 to 1%). Its specificity is unknown. Germline V gives CDR1 MDHEN, CDR2 SYDVKM. The CDR3 consists of 17 residues. The trim removed 4 bases at V and 0 bases at J, leaving 11 bases unmatched. Live CD3+CD8+TCRalphabeta+ cells were sorted into four subsets by PD-1 and/or TIGIT. TCR libraries were prepared from around 15 ng of total RNA with the QIAseq Immune Repertoire TCR panel. TCRdb reprocessed the reads via MiXCR and lists one record per CDR3 protein. The sample carries more than 450 distinct CDR3 sequences, roughly 9.7% recorded once. The sample is drawn from a study of circulating CD8 cells and anti-PD-1 response in melanoma. Overall study context: Complete or partial response defined responders; stable or progressive disease, non-responders.

General observations from the study: Some patients were treatment-naive; others were previously treated.

The sample in question was CD8+ T cells from PBMCs, obtained at baseline or after one month of anti-PD-1 therapy (not recorded which). The chain couples TRBV28 to TRBJ2-7; 8 bases are a match to TRBD2. This sequence was found in a human donor with melanoma. The CDR3 region is CASSSLLIAGSSYEQYF. CDR3 DNA: TGTGCCAGCAGTTCCCTTCTGATAGCGGGGAGCTCCTACGAGCAGTACTTC.